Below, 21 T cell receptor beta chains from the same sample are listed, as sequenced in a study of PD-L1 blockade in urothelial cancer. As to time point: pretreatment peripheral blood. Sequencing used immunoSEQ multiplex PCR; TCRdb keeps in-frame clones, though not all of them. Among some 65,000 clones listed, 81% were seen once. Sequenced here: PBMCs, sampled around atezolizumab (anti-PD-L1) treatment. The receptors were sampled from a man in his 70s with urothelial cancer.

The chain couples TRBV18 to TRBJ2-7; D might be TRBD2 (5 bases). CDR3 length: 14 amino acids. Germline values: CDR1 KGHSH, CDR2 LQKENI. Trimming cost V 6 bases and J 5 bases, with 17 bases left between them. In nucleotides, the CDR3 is TGTGCCAGCTCGCCGGGAAATCATTTCGACGAGCAGTACTTC. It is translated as CASSPGNHFDEQYF.

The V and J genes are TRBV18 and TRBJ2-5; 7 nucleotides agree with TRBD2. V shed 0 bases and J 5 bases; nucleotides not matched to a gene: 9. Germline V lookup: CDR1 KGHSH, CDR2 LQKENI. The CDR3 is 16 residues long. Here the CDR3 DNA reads TGTGCCAGCTCACCACCAGTCGCGGGAGTCTCCGAGACCCAGTACTTC. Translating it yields CASSPPVAGVSETQYF.

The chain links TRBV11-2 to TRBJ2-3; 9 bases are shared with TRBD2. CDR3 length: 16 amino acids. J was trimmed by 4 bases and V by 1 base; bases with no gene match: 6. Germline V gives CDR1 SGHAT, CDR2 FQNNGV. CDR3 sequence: CASSLGGGRAADTQYF. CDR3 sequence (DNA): TGTGCCAGCAGCTTAGGTGGCGGGAGGGCCGCAGATACGCAGTATTTT.

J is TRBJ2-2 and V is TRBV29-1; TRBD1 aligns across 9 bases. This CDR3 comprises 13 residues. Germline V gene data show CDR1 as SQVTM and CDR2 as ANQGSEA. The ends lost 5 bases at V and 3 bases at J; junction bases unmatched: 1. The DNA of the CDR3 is TGCAGCGTTAGACAGGGGGACACCGGGGAGCTGTTTTTT. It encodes CSVRQGDTGELFF.

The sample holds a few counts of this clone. CDR3 coding DNA: TGCGCCAGCAGCCAAGTGGGGTCTAGCGGGAGGGCGTCGGGCACCGGGGAGCTGTTTTTT. It translates to CASSQVGSSGRASGTGELFF. The chain uses TRBV4-1 and TRBJ2-2; 12 bases line up with TRBD2. This CDR3 has 20 residues. CDR1 and CDR2 (germline): MGHRA, YSYEKL. Trimming at V came to 1 base and at J to 4 bases, leaving 13 bases not matched to a gene.

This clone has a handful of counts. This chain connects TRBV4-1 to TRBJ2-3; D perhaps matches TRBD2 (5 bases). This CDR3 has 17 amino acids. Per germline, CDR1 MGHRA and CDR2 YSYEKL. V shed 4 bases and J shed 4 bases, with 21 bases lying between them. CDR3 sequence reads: CASSRSSPPLGSDTQYF. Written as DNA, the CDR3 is TGCGCCAGCAGCCGGTCCTCTCCGCCACTAGGATCAGATACGCAGTATTTT.

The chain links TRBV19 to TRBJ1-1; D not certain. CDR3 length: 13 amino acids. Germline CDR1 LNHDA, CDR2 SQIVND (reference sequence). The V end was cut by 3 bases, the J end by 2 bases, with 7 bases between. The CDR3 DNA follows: TGTGCCAGTAGTATCGGGGTAAACACTGAAGCTTTCTTT. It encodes CASSIGVNTEAFF.

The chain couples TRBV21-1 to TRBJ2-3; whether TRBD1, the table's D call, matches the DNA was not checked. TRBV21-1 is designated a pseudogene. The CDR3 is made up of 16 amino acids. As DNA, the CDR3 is TGTGCCAGCAGTCACTACGCGTGGCAGGGGTCTTTCCCCAAGTATTTT. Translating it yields CASSHYAWQGSFPKYF.

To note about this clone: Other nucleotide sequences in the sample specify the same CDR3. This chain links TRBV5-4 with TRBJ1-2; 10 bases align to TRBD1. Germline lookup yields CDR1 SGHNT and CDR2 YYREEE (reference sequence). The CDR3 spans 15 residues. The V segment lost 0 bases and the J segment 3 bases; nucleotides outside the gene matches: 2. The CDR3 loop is CASSLDGTGDYGYTF. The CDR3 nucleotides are TGTGCCAGCAGCTTGGATGGGACAGGGGACTATGGCTACACCTTC.

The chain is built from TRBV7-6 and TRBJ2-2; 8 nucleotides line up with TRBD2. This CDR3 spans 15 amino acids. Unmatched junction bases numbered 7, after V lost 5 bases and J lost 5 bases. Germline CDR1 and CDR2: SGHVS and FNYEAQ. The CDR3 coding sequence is TGTGCCAGCAGCAATAGCGGGATGGGGACCGGGGAGCTGTTTTTT. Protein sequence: CASSNSGMGTGELFF.

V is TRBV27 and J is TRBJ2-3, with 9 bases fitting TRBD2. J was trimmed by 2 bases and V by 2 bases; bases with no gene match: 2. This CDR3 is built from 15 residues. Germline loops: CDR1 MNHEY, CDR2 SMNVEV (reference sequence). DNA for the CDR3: TGTGCCAGCAGTTTAAGACTAGCGGTCACAGATACGCAGTATTTT. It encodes CASSLRLAVTDTQYF.

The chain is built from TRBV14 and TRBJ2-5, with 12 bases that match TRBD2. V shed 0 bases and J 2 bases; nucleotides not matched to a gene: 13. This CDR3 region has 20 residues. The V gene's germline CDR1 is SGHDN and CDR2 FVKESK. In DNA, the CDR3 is TGTGCCAGCAGCCAAGAATCCTTGTGGCTAGCGGGAGGGATGCAAGAGACCCAGTACTTC. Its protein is CASSQESLWLAGGMQETQYF.

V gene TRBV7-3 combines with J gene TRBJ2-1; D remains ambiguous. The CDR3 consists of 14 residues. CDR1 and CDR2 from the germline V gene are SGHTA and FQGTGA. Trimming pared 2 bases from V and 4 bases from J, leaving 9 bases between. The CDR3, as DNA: TGTGCCAGCAGCTTAGCGGATGGGTACAATGAGCAGTTCTTC. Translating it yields CASSLADGYNEQFF. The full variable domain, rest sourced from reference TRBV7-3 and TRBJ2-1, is GAGVSQTPSNKVTEKGKYVELRCDPISGHTALYWYRQSLGQGPEFLIYFQGTGAADDSGLPNDRFFAVRPEGSVSTLKIQRTERGDSAVYLCASSLADGYNEQFFGPGTRLTVL.

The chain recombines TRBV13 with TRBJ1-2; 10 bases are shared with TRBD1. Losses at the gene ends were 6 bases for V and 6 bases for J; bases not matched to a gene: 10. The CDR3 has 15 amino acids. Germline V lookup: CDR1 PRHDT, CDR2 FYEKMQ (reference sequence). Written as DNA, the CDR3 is TGTGCCAGCAGACAACTACGGACAGGGGGGAATGGCTACACCTTC. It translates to CASRQLRTGGNGYTF.

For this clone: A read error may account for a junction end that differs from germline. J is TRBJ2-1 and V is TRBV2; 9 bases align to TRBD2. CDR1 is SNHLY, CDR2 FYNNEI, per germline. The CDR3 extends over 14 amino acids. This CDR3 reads CASSELSRREGLVF. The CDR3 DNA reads TGTGCCAGCAGTGAATTGAGTAGGCGGGAGGGCCTCGTCTTC.

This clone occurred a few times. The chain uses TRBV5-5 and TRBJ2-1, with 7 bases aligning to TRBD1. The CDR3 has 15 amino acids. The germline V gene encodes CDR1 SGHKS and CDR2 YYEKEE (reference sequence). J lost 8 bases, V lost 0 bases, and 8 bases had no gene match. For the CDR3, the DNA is TGTGCCAGCAGCTTGGTACGCGACAGGGCCCATGAGCAGTTCTTC. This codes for CASSLVRDRAHEQFF.

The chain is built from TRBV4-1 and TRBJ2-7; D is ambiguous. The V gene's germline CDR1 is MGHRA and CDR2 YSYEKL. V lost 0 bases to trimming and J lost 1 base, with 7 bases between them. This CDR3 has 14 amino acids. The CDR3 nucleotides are TGCGCCAGCAGCCAAGAACTCGAGTCCTACGAGCAGTACTTC. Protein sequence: CASSQELESYEQYF.

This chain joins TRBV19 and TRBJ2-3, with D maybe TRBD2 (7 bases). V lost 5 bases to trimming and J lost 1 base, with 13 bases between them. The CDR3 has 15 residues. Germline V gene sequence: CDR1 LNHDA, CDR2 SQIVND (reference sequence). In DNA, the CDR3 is TGTGCCAGTAGTCCGCCGGGGGGCCGCACAGATACGCAGTATTTT. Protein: CASSPPGGRTDTQYF.

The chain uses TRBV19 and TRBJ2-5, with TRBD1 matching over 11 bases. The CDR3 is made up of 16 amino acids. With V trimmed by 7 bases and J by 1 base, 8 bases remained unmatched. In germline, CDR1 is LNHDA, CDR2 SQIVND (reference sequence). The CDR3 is CASTRTGQGGQETQYF. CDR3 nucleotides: TGTGCCAGTACTAGAACGGGACAGGGGGGCCAAGAGACCCAGTACTTC.

The CDR3 DNA sequence: TGCAGCGGGACACAGGAAAATAACTATGGCTACACCTTC. It encodes CSGTQENNYGYTF. The rearrangement links TRBV29-1 to TRBJ1-2; D might be TRBD1 (5 bases). Germline V gene sequence: CDR1 SQVTM, CDR2 ANQGSEA. CDR3 length equals 13 residues. V was shortened by 7 bases and J by 1 base, with 13 bases between the two germline ends.

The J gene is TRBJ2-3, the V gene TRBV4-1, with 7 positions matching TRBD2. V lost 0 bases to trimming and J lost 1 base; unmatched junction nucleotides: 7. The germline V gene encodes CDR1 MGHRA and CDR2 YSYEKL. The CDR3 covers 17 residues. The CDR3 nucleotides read TGCGCCAGCAGCCAAGATGGGGTAGCGGGTGGCACAGATACGCAGTATTTT. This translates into CASSQDGVAGGTDTQYF.